This T cell receptor (beta chain) was documented in a study of T cell repertoires in cytomegalovirus infection (dated by TCRdb to about 2019). With respect to the entire study: Because public TCR beta signatures pointed to carriage of CMV infection together with the matching HLA type, the HLA type of each donor mattered for the analysis. Results the study describes overall, beyond this receptor: In the ex vivo response, HLA-C-restricted CMV-specific TCR beta clonotypes were dominant, and in two of eight donors the single most frequent clonotype came from this HLA-C-restricted group. Cumulative frequency of public TCR beta family members discriminated carriers of CMV infection plus the relevant HLA type in this cohort and an independent approximately 360-donor cohort.

TCRdb lists the instrument as Illumina HiSeq 1500. TCRdb took the public reads, trimmed them with fastp at Q25, ran MiXCR for clone calling and kept in-frame beta chains. Entries that share a CDR3 protein sequence are merged under the most common genes and DNA. This sample gives 490,000 or so distinct CDR3 sequences in total; 11% of them show up just once. Roughly 10% of the sample goes to the ten largest clones. At least ten counts were recorded for this clonotype. The antigen this receptor binds is unknown. Per-base qualities were not stored, and no clone one base away is much larger. For CDR1 and CDR2, the germline V gene lists SGHTA and FQGNSA. Trimming takes 3 bases off V and 1 base off J; junction bases not matched to a gene: 1. Taken from cysteine to phenylalanine, the CDR3 has 14 residues. Left in the record is the CDR3 DNA by itself, 42 bases read in frame from the first base.

This sequence originates from a human donor in good health (CMV status not recorded). Some clones in this sample may be carry-over from other donors' samples. The sample comprised PBMCs. This chain joins TRBV7-2 to TRBJ1-1, with TRBD1 matching 8 junction bases. The CDR3 sequence is CASSFGQGNTEAFF. The DNA reads TGTGCCAGCAGCTTCGGACAGGGGAACACTGAAGCTTTCTTT.